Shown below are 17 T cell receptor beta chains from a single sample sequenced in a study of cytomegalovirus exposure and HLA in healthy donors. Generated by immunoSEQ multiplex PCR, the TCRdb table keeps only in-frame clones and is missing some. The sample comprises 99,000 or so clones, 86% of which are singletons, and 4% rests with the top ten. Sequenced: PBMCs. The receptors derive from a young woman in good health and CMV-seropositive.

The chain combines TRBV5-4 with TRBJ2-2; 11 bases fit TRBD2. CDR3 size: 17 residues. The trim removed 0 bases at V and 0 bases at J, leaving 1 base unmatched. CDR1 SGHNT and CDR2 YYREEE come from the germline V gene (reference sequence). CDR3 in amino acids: CASSLGTSGPNTGELFF. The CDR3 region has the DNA TGTGCCAGCAGCTTGGGGACTAGCGGGCCGAACACCGGGGAGCTGTTTTTT.

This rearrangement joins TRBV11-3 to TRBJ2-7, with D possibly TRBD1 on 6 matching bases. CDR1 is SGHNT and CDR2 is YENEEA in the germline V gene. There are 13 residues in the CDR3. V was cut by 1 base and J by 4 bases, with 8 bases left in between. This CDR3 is CASSLVGAYEQYF. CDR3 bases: TGTGCCAGCAGCTTAGTGGGGGCATACGAGCAGTACTTC.

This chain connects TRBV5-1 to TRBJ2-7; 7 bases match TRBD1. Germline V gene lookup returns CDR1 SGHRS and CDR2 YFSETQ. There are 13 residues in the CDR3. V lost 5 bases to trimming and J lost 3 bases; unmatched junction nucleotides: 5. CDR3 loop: CASRADRVYEQYF. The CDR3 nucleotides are TGCGCCAGCAGAGCCGACAGGGTCTACGAGCAGTACTTC.

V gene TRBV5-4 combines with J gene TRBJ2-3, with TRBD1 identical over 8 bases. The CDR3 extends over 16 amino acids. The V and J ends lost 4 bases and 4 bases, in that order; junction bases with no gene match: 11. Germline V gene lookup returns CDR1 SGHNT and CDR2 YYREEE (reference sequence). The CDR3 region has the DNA TGTGCCAGCAGCCCCTCGAGGACAGGGTTCCCAGATACGCAGTATTTT. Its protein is CASSPSRTGFPDTQYF. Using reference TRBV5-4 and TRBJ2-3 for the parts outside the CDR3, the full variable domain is ETGVTQSPTHLIKTRGQQVTLRCSSQSGHNTVSWYQQALGQGPQFIFQYYREEENGRGNFPPRFSGLQFPNYSSELNVNALELDDSALYLCASSPSRTGFPDTQYFGPGTRLTVL.

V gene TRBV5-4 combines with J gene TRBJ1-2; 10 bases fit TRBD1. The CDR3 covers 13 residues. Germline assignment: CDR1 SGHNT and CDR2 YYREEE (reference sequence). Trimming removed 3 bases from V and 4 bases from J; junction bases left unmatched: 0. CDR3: CASSWTGGYGYTF. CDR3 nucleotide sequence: TGTGCCAGCAGCTGGACAGGGGGCTATGGCTACACCTTC.

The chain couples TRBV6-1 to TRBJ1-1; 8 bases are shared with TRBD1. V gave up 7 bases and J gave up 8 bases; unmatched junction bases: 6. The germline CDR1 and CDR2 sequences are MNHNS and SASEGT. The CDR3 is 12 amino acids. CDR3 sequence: CASTRTGQEAFF. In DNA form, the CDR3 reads TGTGCCAGCACCCGGACAGGGCAAGAAGCTTTCTTT.

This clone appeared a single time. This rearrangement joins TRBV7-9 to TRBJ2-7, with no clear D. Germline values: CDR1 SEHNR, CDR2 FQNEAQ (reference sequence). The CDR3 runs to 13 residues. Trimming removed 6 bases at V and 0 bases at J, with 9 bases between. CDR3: CASRPGRSYEQYF. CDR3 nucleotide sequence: TGTGCCAGCAGGCCAGGCCGCTCCTACGAGCAGTACTTC.

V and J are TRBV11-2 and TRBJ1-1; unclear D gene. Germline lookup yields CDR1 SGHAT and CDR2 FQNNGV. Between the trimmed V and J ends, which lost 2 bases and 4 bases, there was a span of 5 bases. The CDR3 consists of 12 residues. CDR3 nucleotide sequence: TGTGCCAGCAGCTTAACGAGCACTGAAGCTTTCTTT. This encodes CASSLTSTEAFF.

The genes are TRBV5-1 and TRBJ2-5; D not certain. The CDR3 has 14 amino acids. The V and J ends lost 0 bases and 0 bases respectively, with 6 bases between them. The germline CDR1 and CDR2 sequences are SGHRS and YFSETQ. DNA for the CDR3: TGCGCCAGCAGCTTGGGACATTACCAAGAGACCCAGTACTTC. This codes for CASSLGHYQETQYF.

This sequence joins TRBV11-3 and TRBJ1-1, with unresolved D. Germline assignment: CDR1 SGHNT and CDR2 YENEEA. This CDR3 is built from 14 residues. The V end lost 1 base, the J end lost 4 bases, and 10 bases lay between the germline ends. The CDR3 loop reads CASSLVSGSTEAFF. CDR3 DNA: TGTGCCAGCAGCTTAGTTTCGGGTAGCACTGAAGCTTTCTTT.

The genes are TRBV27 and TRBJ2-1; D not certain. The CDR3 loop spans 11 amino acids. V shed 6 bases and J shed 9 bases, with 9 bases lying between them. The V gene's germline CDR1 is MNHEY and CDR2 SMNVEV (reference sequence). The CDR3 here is CASRRSGEQFF. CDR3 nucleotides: TGTGCCAGCAGACGGTCTGGTGAGCAGTTCTTC.

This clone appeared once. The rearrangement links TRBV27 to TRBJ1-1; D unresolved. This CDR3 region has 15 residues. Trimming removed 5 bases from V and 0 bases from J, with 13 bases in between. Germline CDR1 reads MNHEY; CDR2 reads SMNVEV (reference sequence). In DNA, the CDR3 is TGTGCCAGCAGTCCCGTATACACCCTGAACACTGAAGCTTTCTTT. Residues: CASSPVYTLNTEAFF.

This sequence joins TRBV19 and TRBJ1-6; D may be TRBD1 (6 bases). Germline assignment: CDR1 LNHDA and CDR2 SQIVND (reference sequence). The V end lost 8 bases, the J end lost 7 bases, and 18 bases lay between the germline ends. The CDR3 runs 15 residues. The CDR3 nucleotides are TGTGCCAGTCGGTGGGCAACAGGGAACAATTCACCCCTCCACTTT. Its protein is CASRWATGNNSPLHF.

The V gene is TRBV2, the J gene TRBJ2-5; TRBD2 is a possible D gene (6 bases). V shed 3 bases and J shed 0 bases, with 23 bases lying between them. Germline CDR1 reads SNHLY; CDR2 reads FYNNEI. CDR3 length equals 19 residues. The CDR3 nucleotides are TGTGCCAGCAGTGACCCGGTTGGAGGGATAGAGGGGTACCAAGAGACCCAGTACTTC. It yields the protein CASSDPVGGIEGYQETQYF. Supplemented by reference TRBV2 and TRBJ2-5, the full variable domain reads EPEVTQTPSHQVTQMGQEVILRCVPISNHLYFYWYRQILGQKVEFLVSFYNNEISEKSEIFDDQFSVERPDGSNFTLKIRSTKLEDSAMYFCASSDPVGGIEGYQETQYFGPGTRLLVL.

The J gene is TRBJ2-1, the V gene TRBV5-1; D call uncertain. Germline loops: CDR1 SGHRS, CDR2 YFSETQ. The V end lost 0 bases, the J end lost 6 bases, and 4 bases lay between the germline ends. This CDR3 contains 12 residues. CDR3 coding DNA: TGCGCCAGCAGCTTGGTCTTCAATGAGCAGTTCTTC. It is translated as CASSLVFNEQFF.

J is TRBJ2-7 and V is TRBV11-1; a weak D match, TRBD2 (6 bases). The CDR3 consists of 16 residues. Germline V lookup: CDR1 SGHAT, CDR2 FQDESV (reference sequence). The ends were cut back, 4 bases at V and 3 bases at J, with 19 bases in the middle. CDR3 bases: TGTGCCAGCAGCTCCGTGAGGGACTGGGAAGTCTACGAGCAGTACTTC. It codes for CASSSVRDWEVYEQYF.

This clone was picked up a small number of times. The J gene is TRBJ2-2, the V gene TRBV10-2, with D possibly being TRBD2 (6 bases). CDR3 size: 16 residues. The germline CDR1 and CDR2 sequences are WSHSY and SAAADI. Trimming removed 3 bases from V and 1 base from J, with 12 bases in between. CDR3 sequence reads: CASSDYRGKNTGELFF. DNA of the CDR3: TGCGCCAGCAGTGATTATCGGGGGAAGAACACCGGGGAGCTGTTTTTT.